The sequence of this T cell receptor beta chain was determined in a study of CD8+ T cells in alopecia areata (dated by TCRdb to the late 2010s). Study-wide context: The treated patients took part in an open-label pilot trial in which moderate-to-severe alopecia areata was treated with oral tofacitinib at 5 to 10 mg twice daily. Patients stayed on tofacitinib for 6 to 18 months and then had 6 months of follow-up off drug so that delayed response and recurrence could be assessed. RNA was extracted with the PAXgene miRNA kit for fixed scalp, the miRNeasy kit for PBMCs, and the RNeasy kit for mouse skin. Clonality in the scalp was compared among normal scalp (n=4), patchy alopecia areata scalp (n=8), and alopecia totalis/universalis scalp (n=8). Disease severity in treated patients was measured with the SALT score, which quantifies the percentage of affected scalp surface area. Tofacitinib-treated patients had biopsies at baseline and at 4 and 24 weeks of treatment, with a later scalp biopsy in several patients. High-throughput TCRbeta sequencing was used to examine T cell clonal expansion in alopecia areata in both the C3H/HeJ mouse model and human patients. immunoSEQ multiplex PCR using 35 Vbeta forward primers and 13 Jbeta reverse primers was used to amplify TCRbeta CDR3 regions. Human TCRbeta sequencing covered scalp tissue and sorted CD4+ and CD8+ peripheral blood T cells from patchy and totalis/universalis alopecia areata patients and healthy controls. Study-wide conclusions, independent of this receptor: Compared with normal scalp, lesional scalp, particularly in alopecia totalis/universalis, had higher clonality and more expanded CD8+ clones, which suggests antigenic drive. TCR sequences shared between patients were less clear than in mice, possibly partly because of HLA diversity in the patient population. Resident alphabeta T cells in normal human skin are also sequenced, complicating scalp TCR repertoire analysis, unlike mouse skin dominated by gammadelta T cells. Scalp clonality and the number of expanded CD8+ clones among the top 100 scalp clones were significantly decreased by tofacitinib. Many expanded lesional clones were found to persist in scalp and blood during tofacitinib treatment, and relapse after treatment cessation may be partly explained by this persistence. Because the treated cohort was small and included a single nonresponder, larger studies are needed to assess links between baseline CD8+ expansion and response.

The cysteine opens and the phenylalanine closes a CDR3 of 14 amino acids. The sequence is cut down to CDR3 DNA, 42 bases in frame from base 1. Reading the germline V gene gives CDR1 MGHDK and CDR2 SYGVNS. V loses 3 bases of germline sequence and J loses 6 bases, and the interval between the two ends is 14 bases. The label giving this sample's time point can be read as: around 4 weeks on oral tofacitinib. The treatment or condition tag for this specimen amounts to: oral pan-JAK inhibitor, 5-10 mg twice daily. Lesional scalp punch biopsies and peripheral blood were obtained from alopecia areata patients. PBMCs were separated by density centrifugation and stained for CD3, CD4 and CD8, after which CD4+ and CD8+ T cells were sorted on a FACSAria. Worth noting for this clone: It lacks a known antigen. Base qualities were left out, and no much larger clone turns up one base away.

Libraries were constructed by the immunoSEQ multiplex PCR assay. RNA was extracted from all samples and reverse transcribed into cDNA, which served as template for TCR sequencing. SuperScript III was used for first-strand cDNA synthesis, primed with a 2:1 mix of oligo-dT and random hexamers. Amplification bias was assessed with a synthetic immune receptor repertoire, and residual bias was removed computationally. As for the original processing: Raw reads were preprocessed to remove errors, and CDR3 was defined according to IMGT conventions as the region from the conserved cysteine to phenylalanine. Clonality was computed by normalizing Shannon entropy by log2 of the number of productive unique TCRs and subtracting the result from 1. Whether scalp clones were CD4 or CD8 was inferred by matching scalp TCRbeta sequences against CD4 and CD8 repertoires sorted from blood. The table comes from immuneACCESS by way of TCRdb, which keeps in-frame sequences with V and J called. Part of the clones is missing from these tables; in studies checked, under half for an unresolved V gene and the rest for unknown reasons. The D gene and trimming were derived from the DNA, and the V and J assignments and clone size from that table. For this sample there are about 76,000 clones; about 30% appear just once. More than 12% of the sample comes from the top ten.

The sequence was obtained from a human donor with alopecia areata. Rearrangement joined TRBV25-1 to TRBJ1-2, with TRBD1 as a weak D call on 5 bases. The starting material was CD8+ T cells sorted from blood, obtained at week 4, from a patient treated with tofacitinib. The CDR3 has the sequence CASSDLLGEDGYTF. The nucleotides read TGTGCCAGCAGTGACCTCCTGGGGGAGGATGGCTACACCTTC.